This TCR beta chain was captured in a study of T cells in Graves' hyperthyroidism and ophthalmopathy. Study-level results: Ophthalmopathy was distinguished from stable hyperthyroidism by 13 V-J signatures.

Diagnoses were made from clinical symptoms, serum measures (thyroxine and TRAb), thyroid ultrasound and orbital computed tomography. This clonotype appeared once. The antigen is not known. The CDR3 has 13 residues. CDR1 and CDR2 (germline): MNHEY, SVGAGI. The germline V and J ends were trimmed by 2 bases and 6 bases, with 10 bases remaining between them. RNA transcripts gave rise to amplified TCR beta CDR3 regions. The TCR CDR3 first-round RT-PCR relied on the HTBI primer set. TCRdb redid the calling of the multiplex PCR reads with MiXCR, one entry per CDR3 protein. The sample has roughly 700,000 distinct CDR3 sequences, over 35% seen once.

Sequenced: blood. This chain joins TRBV6-5 and TRBJ1-1; D might be TRBD1 (6 bases). The origin of this receptor is a woman aged 40 to 50 with Graves' hyperthyroidism. CDR3 loop: CASSYGGGSEAFF. CDR3 nucleotides: TGTGCCAGCAGTTACGGAGGGGGATCTGAAGCTTTCTTT.